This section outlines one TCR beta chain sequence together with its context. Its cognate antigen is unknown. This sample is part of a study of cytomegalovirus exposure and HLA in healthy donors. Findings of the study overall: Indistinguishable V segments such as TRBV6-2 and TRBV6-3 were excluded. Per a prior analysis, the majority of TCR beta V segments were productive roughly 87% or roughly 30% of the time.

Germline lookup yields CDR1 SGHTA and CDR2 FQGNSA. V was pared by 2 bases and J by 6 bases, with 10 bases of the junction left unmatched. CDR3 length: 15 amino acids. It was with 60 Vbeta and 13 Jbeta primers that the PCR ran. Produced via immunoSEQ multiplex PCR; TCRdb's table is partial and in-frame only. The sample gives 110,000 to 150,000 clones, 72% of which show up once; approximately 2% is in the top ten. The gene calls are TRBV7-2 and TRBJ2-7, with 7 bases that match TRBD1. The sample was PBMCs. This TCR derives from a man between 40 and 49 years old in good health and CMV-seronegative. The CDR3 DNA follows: TGTGCCAGCAGCTTACTACCCGGGACAGTAGGCGAGCAGTACTTC. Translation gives CASSLLPGTVGEQYF. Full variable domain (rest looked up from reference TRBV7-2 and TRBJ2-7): GAGVSQSPSNKVTEKGKDVELRCDPISGHTALYWYRQSLGQGLEFLIYFQGNSAPDKSGLPSDRFSAERTGGSVSTLTIQRTQQEDSAVYLCASSLLPGTVGEQYFGPGTRLTVT.